Sequencing of this T cell receptor (beta chain) was carried out in a study of blood T cells in healthy people across ages. Points from the study as a whole: Versus aged donors, long-lived donors had higher diversity and more naive CD4+ cells.

A second PCR of roughly 7 to 11 cycles used a sample-barcoded 5' primer and a J-beta primer mix. TCRdb used MiXCR to reprocess the 5' RACE reads, holding one entry per CDR3 protein. The data show hundreds of thousands of distinct CDR3 sequences, roughly 32% seen once. Looked up from germline, CDR1 is DFQATT and CDR2 is SNEGSKA (reference sequence). The CDR3 covers 15 residues. About this clonotype: Antigen unknown. The germline gene is not matched at one end of the junction; a read error may be the cause.

The gene calls are TRBV20-1 and TRBJ1-5, with TRBD1 as a possible D gene (6 bases). This TCR was sampled from a woman older than 75 in good health. The sequencing sample was made of blood. For the CDR3, the DNA is TGCAGTGCTGCCACGGGGGGGGCTGGCAATCGGCCCCAGCATTTT. This translates into CSAATGGAGNRPQHF.